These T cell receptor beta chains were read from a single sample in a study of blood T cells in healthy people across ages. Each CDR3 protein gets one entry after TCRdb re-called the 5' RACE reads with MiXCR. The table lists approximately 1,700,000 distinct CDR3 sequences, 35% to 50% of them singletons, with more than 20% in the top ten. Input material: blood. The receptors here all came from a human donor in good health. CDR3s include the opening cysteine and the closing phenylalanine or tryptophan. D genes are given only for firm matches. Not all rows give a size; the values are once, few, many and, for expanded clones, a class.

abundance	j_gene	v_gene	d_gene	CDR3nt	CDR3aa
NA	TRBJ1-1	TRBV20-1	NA	TGCAGTGCTAGAGTTACAGGGAGGGACACTGAAGCTTTCTTT	CSARVTGRDTEAFF
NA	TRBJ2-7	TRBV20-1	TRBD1	TGCAGTGCTATAACAGGGGGCTCATGGGAGCAGTACTTC	CSAITGGSWEQYF
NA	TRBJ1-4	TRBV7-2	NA	TGTGCCAGCAGCTTGAGGGGGGCGGCTGAAAAACTGTTTTTT	CASSLRGAAEKLFF
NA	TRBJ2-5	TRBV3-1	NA	TGTGCCAGCAGCCAAGAGGGCGGGTCCCAAGAGACCCAGTACTTC	CASSQEGGSQETQYF
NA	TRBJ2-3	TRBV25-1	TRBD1	TGTGCCAGCAGTGAAAGGGGACAGGGCAGAGATACGCAGTATTTT	CASSERGQGRDTQYF
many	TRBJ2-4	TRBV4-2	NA	TGTGCCAGCAGCCAAGAGATCAACAGGGAGGACATTCAGTACTTC	CASSQEINREDIQYF
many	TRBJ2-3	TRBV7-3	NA	TGTGCCAGCAGCCCTAGGATCCACGGGGATACGCAGTATTTT	CASSPRIHGDTQYF
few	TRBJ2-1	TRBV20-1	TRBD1	TGCAGTGCTCCGGGACAGATAAGTCGCTCCTACAATGAGCAGTTCTTC	CSAPGQISRSYNEQFF
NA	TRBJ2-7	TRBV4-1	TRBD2	TGCGCCAGCAGCCAATTCACCGGGACTAGCGGGGGGGTCTACGAGCAGTACTTC	CASSQFTGTSGGVYEQYF
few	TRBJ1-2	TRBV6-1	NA	TGTGCCAGCAGTGAAGCCTCGGGCCCCTATGGCTACACCTTC	CASSEASGPYGYTF
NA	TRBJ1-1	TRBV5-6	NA	TGTGCCAGCAGCTCCGCGACAAGCATGAACACTGAAGCTTTATTT	CASSSATSMNTEALF
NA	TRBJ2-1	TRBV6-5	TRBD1	TGTGCCTGCAGTTACTCCGGACAGGGCTATGAGCAGTTCTTC	CACSYSGQGYEQFF
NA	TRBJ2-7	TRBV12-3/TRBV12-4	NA	TGTGCCAGCAGCCATTACAAGTCTAACTACGAGCAGTACTTC	CASSHYKSNYEQYF
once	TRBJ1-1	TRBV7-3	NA	TGTGCCAGCAGCTTATATTGGGGGGGTAGAGAGAACACTGAAGCTTTCTTT	CASSLYWGGRENTEAFF
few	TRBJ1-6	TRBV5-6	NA	TGTGCCAGCAGCTTGTACAGGAAAAATTCACCCCTCCACTTT	CASSLYRKNSPLHF
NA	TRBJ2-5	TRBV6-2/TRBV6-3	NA	TGTGCCAGCAGTTACTCGCGACTATCTCAGACCCAAGAGACCCAGTACTTC	CASSYSRLSQTQETQYF